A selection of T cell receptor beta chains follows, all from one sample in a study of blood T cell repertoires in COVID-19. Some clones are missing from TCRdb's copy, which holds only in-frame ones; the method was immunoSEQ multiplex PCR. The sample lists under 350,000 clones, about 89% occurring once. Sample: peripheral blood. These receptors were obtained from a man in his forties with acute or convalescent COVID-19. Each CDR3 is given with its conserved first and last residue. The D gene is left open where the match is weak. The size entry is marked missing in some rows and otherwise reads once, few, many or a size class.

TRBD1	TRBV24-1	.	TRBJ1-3	TGTGCCACCAGTGACCCAGGGACAGCTGGAAACACCATATATTTT	CATSDPGTAGNTIYF
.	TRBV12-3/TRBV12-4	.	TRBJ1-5	TGTGCCAGCAGCCCGGGGTCCGGGTCGCCCCAGCATTTT	CASSPGSGSPQHF
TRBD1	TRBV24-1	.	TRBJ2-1	TGTGCCACCAGTGATTCTGGGACAGGGGGTAAGCAGTTCTTC	CATSDSGTGGKQFF
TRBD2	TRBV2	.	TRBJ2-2	TGTGCTTCGGACCGGGGGGTGTCCGGGGAGCTGTTTTTT	CASDRGVSGELFF
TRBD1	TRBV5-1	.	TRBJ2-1	TGCGCCAGCAGCTTGGTAGGACAGGCTAACAATGAGCAGTTCTTC	CASSLVGQANNEQFF
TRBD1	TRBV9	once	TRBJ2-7	TGTGCCAGCAGCGCTTCGACAGGGGGGTACGAGCAGTACTTC	CASSASTGGYEQYF
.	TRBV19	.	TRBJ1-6	TGTGCCAGTGGCCTCAGGGATCAGGTTTCACCCCTCCACTTT	CASGLRDQVSPLHF
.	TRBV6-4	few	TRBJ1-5	TGTGCCAGCAGTGACTCCCCTAATCAGCCCCAGCATTTT	CASSDSPNQPQHF
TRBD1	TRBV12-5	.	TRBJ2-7	TGTGCTAGTGGTTTGGTGGACAGGGCAACCTACGAGCAGTACTTC	CASGLVDRATYEQYF
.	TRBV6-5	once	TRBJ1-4	TGTGCCAGCAGCCTCCTTCCAGGGGCTAATGAAAAACTGTTTTTT	CASSLLPGANEKLFF
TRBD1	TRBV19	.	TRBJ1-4	TGTGCCAGTAGTCCCGGTCCGGGACAGGGCAGTGAAAAACTGTTTTTT	CASSPGPGQGSEKLFF
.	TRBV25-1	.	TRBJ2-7	TGTGCCAGCGCCCAGGGGTACGAGCAGTACTTC	CASAQGYEQYF
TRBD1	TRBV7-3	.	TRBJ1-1	TGTGCCAGCAGCTTAGGGCCGGGACAGGGGTACACTGAAGCTTTCTTT	CASSLGPGQGYTEAFF
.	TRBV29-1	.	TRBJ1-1	TGCAGCGTTCGTTTGTCGACACACACTGAAGCTTTCTTT	CSVRLSTHTEAFF
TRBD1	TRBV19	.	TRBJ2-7	TGTGCCAGTAGTAGATCAGGGGGAAGCTACGAGCAGTACTTC	CASSRSGGSYEQYF
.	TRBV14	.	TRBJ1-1	TGTGCCAGCAGCCAAAGTTGGGCGAACACTGAAGCTTTCTTT	CASSQSWANTEAFF
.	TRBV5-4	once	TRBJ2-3	TGTGCCAGCAGCTTCCCCCATACTAGCACAGATACGCAGTATTTT	CASSFPHTSTDTQYF
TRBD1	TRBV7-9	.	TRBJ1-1	TGTGCCAGCAGCTTAGACAGGGGAACTGAAGCTTTCTTT	CASSLDRGTEAFF
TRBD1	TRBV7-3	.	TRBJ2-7	TGTGCCAGCAGCTTAGGACAGGGGGCCTACGAGCAGTACTTC	CASSLGQGAYEQYF
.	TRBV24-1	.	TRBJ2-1	TGTGCCACCAGTGATTTTCGTGATGAGCAGTTCTTC	CATSDFRDEQFF